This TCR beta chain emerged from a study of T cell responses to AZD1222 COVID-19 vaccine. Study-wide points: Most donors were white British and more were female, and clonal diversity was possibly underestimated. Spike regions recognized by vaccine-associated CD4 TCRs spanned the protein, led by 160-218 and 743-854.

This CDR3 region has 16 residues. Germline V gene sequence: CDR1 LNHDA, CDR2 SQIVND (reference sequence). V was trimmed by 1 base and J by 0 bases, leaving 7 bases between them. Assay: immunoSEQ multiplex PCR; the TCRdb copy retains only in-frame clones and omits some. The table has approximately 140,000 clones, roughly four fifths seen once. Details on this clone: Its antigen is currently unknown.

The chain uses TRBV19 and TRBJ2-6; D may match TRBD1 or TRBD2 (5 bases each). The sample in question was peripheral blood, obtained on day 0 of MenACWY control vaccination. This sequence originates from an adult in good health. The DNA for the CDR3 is TGTGCCAGTAGTATAGGTGGGGGCTCTGGGGCCAACGTCCTGACTTTC. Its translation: CASSIGGGSGANVLTF.